A single sample is the source of the 7 T cell receptor beta chains below, sequenced in a study of cytomegalovirus exposure and HLA in healthy donors. PCR employed 60 Vbeta and 13 Jbeta primers. Measured with immunoSEQ multiplex PCR; TCRdb has only the in-frame clones, and not every one. Here the sample spans about 160,000 clones, about 75% being singletons. The sample was PBMCs. The receptors were gathered from a woman in her 50s in good health and CMV-seropositive.

This chain joins TRBV15 and TRBJ1-5, with D perhaps matching TRBD1 (6 bases). The V end was cut by 3 bases, the J end by 3 bases, with 12 bases between. Germline loops: CDR1 LNHNV, CDR2 YYDKDF (reference sequence). The CDR3 has 15 residues. CDR3 DNA sequence: TGTGCCACCAGCAGGGCCGGGACATCCAATCAGCCCCAGCATTTT. It codes for CATSRAGTSNQPQHF.

This chain links TRBV5-1 with TRBJ2-3, with TRBD2 as a possible D gene (6 bases). The CDR3 length is 14 residues. Trimming took 2 bases from V and 6 from J, leaving 13 bases between them. Germline V lookup: CDR1 SGHRS, CDR2 YFSETQ. The CDR3 loop is CASSFRVSGDTQYF. The CDR3 coding sequence is TGCGCCAGCAGCTTTAGGGTCAGCGGGGATACGCAGTATTTT.

In this sample, this clone turned up a few times. The CDR3 here is CASSAGTALRSGANVLTF. The CDR3 DNA sequence: TGTGCCAGCAGTGCCGGGACAGCTTTAAGGTCTGGGGCCAACGTCCTGACTTTC. The chain couples TRBV6-1 to TRBJ2-6; TRBD1 matches 7 bases. There are 18 residues in the CDR3. V dropped 4 bases and J dropped 1; count of bases not matched to a gene: 10. The germline V gene has CDR1 MNHNS and CDR2 SASEGT.

This chain uses TRBV29-1 with TRBJ2-1; 7 nucleotides align to TRBD1. Germline CDR1 reads SQVTM; CDR2 reads ANQGSEA. After removal of 6 bases from V and 6 bases from J, the junction contained 11 bases not matched to a gene. There are 14 residues in the CDR3. The CDR3, as DNA: TGCAGCGTGCCCGGGACAGAAAGTTTCAATGAGCAGTTCTTC. Its translation: CSVPGTESFNEQFF.

The chain carries TRBV5-1 and TRBJ1-1; D is undetermined. In germline, CDR1 is SGHRS, CDR2 YFSETQ. The CDR3 loop spans 13 amino acids. Trimming stripped 4 bases from V and 1 base from J, with 8 bases between. The CDR3 is CASSVRRNTEAFF. CDR3 coding DNA: TGCGCCAGCAGCGTCCGCAGGAACACTGAAGCTTTCTTT.

The V call is TRBV4-2, the J call TRBJ2-4, with D hard to call. Trimming stripped 2 bases from V and 1 base from J, with 9 bases between. The V gene's germline CDR1 is LGHNA and CDR2 YNFKEQ. The CDR3 contains 15 residues. The CDR3 protein is CASSQLGHAKNIQYF. CDR3 nucleotides: TGTGCCAGCAGCCAATTGGGCCACGCCAAAAACATTCAGTACTTC.

This rearrangement joins TRBV28 to TRBJ1-6; TRBD1 is a possible D gene (6 bases). The germline gives CDR1 MDHEN, CDR2 SYDVKM. V lost 5 bases, J lost 7 bases, and 12 bases lay in between. The CDR3 loop spans 14 amino acids. The CDR3 DNA reads TGTGCCAGCAGTAATGGACAGTTCAATTCACCCCTCCACTTT. Protein sequence: CASSNGQFNSPLHF.